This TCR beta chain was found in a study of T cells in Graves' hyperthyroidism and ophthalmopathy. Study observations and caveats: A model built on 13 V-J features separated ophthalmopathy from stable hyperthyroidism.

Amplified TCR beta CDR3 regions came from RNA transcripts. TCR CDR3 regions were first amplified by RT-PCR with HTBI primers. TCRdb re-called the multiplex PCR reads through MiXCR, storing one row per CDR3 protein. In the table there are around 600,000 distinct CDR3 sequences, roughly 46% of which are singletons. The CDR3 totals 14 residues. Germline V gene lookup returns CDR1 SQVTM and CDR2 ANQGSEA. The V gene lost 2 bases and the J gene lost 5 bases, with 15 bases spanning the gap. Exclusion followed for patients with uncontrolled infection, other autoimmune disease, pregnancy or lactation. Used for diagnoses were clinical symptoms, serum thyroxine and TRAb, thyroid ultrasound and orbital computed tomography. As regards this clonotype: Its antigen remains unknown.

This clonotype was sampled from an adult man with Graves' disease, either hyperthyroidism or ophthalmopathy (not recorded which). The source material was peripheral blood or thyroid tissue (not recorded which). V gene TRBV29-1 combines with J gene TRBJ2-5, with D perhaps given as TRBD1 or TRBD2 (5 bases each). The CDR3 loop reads CSVERGSVEETQYF. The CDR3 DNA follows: TGCAGCGTTGAACGGGGCAGCGTGGAGGAGACCCAGTACTTC. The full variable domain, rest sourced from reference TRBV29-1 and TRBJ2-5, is SAVISQKPSRDICQRGTSLTIQCQVDSQVTMMFWYRQQPGQSLTLIATANQGSEATYESGFVIDKFPISRPNLTFSTLTVSNMSPEDSSIYLCSVERGSVEETQYFGPGTRLLVL.